The 8 T cell receptor beta chains below were found in one sample sequenced in a study of Graves' ophthalmopathy and Graves' hyperthyroidism. Amplification from RNA transcripts yielded the TCR beta CDR3 regions. HTBI primers were employed in first-round RT-PCR, then a second-round multiplex PCR followed. Via MiXCR, TCRdb re-called the multiplex PCR reads, giving one row per CDR3 protein. This sample has some 1.1 million distinct CDR3 sequences, with about two fifths found just once. The sequencing sample was made of peripheral blood or thyroid tissue (not recorded which). These receptors all stem from an adult man with Graves' hyperthyroidism.

This clonotype was seen many times. The V and J genes are TRBV29-1 and TRBJ2-7; D may correspond to TRBD1 or TRBD2 (5 bases each). With 5 bases removed from V and 2 bases from J, the gap between germline ends came to 13 bases. From germline, CDR1 is SQVTM and CDR2 ANQGSEA. The length of the CDR3 is 13 residues. The CDR3 region has the DNA TGCAGCGTTCGAGCGACGGGACCCTACGAGCAGTACTTC. It codes for CSVRATGPYEQYF.

This clonotype was seen repeatedly, ten times or more. The chain carries TRBV7-2 and TRBJ2-7, with 10 bases lining up with TRBD1. In germline, CDR1 is SGHTA, CDR2 FQGNSA. The CDR3 sequence is 14 residues long. V was clipped by 5 bases and J by 2 bases; unmatched bases: 3. In DNA form, the CDR3 reads TGTGCCAGCAGCAGGACAGGGGGGCCCTACGAGCAGTACTTC. It yields the protein CASSRTGGPYEQYF.

This clonotype was seen ten or more times. The CDR3 region is CAIAGGRAYEQYF. CDR3 coding DNA: TGTGCCATCGCGGGGGGGAGAGCCTACGAGCAGTACTTC. J is TRBJ2-7 and V is TRBV10-3, with TRBD2 matching 9 bases. CDR3 length: 13 amino acids. The junction had 4 bases not matched to a gene; V was cut back by 8 bases and J by 2 bases. Germline lookup yields CDR1 ENHRY and CDR2 SYGVKD.

This chain links TRBV5-1 with TRBJ1-2, with 7 nucleotides matching TRBD1. Germline lookup yields CDR1 SGHRS and CDR2 YFSETQ. CDR3 size: 15 residues. Trimming cost V 0 bases and J 7 bases; bases outside gene matches: 9. The DNA for the CDR3 is TGCGCCAGCAGCTTGGCGCAGGGGGGATCAAGTGGCTACACCTTC. Its translation: CASSLAQGGSSGYTF.

This clonotype was seen more than once but under ten times. J is TRBJ2-2 and V is TRBV12-3 or TRBV12-4, with 10 nucleotides matching TRBD2. This CDR3 is built from 17 residues. Germline trimming cut 6 bases from V and 4 bases from J; bases unmatched to any gene: 11. As DNA, the CDR3 is TGTGCCAGCAGACGAATAGCGGGAGGTGGATTCACCGGGGAGCTGTTTTTT. Encoded protein: CASRRIAGGGFTGELFF.

This chain connects TRBV2 to TRBJ1-5; D is unresolved. The germline V gene has CDR1 SNHLY and CDR2 FYNNEI. The CDR3 spans 12 residues. V was trimmed by 10 bases and J by 4 bases, leaving 11 bases between them. The DNA for the CDR3 is TGTGCCACCCAAATGGAGAATCAGCCCCAGCATTTT. Protein sequence: CATQMENQPQHF.

In the case of this clonotype: The junction differs from germline at one of its ends, possibly a read error. The chain carries TRBV10-3 and TRBJ1-4, with D maybe TRBD1 (5 bases). This CDR3 contains 16 residues. The germline V gene encodes CDR1 ENHRY and CDR2 SYGVKD. This CDR3 reads CASSYPTRGRREKLFF. The CDR3 bases are TGTGCCAGCAGTTACCCGACGAGGGGTCGGAGGGAAAAACTGTTTTTT.

In its sample, this clonotype was seen many times. The chain couples TRBV5-1 to TRBJ1-2; D call uncertain. Germline V CDR1 and CDR2: SGHRS, YFSETQ. The CDR3 is made up of 13 amino acids. V shed 4 bases and J shed 0 bases, with 7 bases lying between them. This CDR3 is CASSPEPNYGYTF. CDR3 sequence (DNA): TGCGCCAGCAGCCCGGAACCTAACTATGGCTACACCTTC.